Detailed here is one T cell receptor (beta chain). Produced via immunoSEQ multiplex PCR; TCRdb's table is partial and in-frame only. This sample has 35,000 to 55,000 clones; 80% to 95% occur once, and the top ten carry about a fifth. Germline-derived CDR1 and CDR2 are SEHNR and FQNEAQ (reference sequence). CDR3 length: 17 residues. V was cut by 2 bases and J by 7 bases, with 24 bases left in between. This sample was included in a study of control samples from healthy donors and cancer patients. J is TRBJ2-7 and V is TRBV7-9; possibly TRBD2 for D (5 bases). The TCR was taken from a woman aged 40-49 years with head and neck cancer. The sequencing input was PBMCs. DNA for the CDR3: TGTGCCAGCAGCTTAAGCGGCGCTAGAGCCCCTGCTCAGGAGCAGTACTTC. Translation: CASSLSGARAPAQEQYF.